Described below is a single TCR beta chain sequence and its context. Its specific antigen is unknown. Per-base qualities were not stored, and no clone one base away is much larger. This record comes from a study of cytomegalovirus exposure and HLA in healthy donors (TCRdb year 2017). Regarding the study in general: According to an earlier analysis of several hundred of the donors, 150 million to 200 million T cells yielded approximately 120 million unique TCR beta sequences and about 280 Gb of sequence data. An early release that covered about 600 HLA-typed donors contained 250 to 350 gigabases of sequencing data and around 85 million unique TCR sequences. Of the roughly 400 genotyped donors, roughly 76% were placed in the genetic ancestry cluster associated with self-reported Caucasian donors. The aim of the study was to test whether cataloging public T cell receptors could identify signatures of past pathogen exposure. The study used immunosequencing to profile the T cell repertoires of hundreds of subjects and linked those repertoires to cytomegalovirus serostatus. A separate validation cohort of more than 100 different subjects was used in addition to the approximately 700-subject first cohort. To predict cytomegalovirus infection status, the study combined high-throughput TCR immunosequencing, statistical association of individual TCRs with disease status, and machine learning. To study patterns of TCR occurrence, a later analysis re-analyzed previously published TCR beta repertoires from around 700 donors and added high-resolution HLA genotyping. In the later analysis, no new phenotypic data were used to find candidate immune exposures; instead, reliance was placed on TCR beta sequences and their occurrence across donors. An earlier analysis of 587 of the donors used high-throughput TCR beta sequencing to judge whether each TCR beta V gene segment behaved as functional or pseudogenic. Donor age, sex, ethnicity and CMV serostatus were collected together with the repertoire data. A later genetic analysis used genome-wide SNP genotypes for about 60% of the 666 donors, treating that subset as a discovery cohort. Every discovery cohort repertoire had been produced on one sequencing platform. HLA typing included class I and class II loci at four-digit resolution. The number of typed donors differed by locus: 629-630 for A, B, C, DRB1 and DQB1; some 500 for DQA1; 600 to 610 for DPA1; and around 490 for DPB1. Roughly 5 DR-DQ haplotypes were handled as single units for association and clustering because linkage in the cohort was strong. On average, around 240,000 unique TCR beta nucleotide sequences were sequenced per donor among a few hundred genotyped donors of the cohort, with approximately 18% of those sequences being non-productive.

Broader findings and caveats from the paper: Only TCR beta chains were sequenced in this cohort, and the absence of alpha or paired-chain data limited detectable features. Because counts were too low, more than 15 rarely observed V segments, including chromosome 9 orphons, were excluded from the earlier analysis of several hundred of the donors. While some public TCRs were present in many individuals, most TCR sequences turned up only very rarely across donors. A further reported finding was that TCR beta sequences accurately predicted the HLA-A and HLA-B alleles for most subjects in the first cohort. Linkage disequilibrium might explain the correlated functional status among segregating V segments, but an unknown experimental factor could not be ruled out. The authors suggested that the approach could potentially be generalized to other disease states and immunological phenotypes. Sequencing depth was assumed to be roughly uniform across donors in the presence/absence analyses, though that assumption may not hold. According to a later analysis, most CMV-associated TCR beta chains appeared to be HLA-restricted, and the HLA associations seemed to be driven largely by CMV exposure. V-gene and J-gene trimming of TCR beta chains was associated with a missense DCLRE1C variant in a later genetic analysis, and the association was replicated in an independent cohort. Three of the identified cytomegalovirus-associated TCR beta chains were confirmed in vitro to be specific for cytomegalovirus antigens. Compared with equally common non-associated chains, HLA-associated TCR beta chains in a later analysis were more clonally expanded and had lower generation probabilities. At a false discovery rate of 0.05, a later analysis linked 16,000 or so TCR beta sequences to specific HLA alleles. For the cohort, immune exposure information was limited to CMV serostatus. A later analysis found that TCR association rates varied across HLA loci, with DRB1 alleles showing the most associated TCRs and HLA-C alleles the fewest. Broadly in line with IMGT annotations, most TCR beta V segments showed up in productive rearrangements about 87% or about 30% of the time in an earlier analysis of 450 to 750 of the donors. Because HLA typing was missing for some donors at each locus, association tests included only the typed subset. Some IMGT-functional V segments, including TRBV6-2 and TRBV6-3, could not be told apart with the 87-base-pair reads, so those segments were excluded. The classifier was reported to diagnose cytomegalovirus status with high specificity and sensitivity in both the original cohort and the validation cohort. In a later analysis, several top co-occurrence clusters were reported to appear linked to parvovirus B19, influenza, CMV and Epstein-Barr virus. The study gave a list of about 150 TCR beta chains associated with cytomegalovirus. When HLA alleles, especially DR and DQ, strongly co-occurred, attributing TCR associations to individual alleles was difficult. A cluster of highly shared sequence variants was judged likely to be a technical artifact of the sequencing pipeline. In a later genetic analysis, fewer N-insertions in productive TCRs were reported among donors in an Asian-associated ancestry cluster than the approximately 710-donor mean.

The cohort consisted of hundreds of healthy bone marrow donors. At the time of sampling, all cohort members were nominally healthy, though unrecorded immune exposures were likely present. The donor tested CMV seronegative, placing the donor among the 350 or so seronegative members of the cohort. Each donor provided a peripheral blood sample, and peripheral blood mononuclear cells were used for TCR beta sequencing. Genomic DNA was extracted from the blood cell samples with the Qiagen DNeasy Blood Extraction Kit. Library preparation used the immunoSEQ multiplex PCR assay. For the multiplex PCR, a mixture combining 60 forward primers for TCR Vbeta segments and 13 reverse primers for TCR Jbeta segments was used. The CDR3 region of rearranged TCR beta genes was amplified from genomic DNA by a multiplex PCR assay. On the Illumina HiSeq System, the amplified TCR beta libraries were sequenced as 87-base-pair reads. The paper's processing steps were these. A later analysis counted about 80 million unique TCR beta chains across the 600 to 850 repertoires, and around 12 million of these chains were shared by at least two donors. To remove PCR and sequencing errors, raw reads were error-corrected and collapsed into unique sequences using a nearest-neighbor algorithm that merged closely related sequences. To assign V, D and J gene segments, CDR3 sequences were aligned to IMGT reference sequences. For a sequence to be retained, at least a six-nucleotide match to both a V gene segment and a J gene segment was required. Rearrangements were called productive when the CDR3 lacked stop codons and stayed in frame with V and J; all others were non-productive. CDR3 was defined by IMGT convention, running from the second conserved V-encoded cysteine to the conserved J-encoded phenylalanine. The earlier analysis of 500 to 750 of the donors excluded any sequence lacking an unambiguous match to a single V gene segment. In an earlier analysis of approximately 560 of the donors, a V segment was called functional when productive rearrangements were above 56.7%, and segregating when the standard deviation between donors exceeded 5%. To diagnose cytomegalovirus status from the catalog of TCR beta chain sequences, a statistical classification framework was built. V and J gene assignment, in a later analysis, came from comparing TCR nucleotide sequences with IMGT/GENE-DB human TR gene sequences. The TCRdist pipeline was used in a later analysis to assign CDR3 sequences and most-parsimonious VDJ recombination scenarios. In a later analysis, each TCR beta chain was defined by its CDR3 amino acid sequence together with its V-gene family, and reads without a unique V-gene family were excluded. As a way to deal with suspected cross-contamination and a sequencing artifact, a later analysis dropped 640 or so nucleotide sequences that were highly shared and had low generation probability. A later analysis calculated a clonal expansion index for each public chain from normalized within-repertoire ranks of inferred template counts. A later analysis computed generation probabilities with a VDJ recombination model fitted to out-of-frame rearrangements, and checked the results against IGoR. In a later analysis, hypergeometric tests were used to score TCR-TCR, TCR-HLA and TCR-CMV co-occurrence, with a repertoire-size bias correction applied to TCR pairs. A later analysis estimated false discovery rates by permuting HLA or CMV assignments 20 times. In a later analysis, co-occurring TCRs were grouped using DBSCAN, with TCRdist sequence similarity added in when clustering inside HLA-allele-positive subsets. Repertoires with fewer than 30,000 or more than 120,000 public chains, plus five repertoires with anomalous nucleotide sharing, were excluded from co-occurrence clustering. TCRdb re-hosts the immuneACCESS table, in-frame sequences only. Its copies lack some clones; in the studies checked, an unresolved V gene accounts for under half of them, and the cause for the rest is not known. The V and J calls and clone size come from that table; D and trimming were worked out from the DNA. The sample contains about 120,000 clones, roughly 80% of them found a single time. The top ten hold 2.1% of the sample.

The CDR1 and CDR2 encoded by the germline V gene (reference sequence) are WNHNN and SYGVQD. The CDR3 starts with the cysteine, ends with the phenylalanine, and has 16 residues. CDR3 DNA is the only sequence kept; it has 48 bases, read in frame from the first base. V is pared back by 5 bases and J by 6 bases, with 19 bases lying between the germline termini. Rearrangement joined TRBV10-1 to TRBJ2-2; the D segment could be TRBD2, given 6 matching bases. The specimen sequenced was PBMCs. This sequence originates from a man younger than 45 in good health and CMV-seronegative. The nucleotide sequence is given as TGCGCCAGCAGTACAACCGGGACTTTAAGGCCCGGGGAGCTGTTTTTT. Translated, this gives CASSTTGTLRPGELFF.